This TCR beta chain derives from a study of cytomegalovirus exposure and HLA in healthy donors. Study-wide results and caveats: As a later analysis showed, several of the most significant clusters appeared to be linked to common viral pathogens. Rare TCR sequences predominated, though certain public TCRs were found in many donors. A later analysis showed that HLA-associated TCR beta chains had undergone more clonal expansion than equally common others.

Amplification used 60 Vbeta primers and 13 Jbeta primers. The method was immunoSEQ multiplex PCR; TCRdb's version includes in-frame clones alone and lacks a portion of them. The repertoire has some 120,000 clones, around 79% of them found once; the top ten carry about 2.1%. About this clone itself: Its antigen is unknown.

The source of this sequence is a woman in her thirties or forties in good health and CMV-seropositive. The sample consisted of PBMCs.

The CDR3 reads CASSLIAGGANEQFF. In nucleotides, the CDR3 is TGTGCCAGCAGCTTGATAGCGGGTGGCGCCAATGAGCAGTTCTTC. J is TRBJ2-1 and V is TRBV5-4; 7 bases are a match to TRBD2. The germline V gene has CDR1 SGHNT and CDR2 YYREEE (reference sequence). The CDR3 is 15 amino acids. V shed 1 base and J 6 bases; nucleotides not matched to a gene: 7.